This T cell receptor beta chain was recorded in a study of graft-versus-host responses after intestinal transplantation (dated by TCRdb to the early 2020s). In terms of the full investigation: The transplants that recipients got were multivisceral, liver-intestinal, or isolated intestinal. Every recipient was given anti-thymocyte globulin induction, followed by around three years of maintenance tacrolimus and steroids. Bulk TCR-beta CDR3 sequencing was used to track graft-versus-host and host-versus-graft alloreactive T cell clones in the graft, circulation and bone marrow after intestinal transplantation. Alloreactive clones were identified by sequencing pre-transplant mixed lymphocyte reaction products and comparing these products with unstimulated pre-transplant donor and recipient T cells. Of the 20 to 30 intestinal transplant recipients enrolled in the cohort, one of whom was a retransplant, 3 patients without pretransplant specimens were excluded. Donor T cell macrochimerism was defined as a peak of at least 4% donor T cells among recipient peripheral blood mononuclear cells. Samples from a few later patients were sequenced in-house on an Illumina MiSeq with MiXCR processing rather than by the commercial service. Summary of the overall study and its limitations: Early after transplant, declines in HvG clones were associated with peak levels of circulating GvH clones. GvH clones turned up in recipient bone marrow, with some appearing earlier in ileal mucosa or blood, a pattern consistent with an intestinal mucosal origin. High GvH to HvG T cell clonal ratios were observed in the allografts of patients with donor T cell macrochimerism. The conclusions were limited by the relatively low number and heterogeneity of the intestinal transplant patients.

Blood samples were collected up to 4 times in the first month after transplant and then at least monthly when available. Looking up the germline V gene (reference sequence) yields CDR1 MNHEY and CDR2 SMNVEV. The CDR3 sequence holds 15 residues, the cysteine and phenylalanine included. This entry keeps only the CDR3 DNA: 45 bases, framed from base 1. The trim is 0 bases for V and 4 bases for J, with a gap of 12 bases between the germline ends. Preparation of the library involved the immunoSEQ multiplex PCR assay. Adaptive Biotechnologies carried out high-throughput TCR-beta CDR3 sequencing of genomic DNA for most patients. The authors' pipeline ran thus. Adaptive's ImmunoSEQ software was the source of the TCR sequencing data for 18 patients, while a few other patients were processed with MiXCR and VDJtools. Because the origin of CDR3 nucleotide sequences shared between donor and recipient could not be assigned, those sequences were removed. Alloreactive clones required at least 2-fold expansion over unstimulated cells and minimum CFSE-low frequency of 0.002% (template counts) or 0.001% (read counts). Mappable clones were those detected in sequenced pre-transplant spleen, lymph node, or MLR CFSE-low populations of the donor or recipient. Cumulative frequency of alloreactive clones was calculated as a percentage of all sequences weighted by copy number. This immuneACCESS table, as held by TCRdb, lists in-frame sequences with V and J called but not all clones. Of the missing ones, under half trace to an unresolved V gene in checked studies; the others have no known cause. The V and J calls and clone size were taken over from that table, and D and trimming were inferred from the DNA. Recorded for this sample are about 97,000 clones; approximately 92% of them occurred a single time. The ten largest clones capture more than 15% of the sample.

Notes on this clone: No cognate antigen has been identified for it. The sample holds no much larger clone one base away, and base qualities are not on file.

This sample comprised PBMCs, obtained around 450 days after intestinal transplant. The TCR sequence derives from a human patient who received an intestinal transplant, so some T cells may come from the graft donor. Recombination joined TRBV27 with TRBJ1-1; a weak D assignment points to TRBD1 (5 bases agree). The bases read TGTGCCAGCAGTTTATCGGGCAGGGTGGGCACTGAAGCTTTCTTT. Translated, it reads CASSLSGRVGTEAFF.